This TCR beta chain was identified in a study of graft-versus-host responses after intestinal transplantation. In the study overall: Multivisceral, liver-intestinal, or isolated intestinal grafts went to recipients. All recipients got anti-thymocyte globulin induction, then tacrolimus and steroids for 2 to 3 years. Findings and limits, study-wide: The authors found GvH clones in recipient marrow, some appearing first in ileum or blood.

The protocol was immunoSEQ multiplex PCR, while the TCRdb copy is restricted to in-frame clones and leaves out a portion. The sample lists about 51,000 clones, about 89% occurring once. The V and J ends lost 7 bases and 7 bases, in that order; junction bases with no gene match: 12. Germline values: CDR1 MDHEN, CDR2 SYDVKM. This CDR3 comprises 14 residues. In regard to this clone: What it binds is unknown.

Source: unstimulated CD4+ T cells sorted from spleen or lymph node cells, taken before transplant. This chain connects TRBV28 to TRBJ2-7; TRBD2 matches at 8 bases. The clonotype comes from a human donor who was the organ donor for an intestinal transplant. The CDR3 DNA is TGTGCCAGCATTGGGTCCAGCGAGCGGGGGGAGCAGTACTTC. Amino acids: CASIGSSERGEQYF.